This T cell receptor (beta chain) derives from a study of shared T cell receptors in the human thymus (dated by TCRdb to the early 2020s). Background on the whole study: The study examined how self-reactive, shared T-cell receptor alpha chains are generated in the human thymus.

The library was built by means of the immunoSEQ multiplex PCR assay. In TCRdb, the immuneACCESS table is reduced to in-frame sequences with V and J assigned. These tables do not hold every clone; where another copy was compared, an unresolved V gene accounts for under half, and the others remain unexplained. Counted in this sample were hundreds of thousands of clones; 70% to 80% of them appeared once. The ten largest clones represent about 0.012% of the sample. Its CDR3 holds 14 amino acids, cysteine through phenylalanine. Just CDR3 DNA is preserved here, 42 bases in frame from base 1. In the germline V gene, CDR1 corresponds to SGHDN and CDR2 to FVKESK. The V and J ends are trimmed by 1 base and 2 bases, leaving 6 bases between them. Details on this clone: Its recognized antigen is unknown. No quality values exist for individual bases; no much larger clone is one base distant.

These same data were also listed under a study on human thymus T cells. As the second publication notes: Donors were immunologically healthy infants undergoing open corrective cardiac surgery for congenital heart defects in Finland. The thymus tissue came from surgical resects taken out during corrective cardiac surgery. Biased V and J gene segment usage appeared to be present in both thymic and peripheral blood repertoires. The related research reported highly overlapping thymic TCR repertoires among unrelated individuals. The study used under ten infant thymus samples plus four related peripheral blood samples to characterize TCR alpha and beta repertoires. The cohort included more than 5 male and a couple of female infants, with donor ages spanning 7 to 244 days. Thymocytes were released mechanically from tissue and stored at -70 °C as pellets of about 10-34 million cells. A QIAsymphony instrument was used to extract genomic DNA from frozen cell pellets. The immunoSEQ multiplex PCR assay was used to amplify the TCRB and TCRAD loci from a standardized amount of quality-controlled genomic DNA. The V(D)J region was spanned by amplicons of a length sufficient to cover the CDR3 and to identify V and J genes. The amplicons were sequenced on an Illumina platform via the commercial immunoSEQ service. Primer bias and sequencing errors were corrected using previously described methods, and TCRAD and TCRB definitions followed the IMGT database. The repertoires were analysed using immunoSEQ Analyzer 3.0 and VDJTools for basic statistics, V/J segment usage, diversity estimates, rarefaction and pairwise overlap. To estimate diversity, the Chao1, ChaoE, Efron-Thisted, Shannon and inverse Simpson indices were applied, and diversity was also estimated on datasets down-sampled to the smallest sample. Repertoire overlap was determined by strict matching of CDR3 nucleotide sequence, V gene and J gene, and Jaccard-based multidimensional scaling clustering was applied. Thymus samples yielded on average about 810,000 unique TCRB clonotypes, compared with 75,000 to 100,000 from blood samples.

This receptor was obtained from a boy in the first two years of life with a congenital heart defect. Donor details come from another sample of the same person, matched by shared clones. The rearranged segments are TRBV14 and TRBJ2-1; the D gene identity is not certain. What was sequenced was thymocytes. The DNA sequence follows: TGTGCCAGCAGCCAAGTAGGAGCCTACAATGAGCAGTTCTTC. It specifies CASSQVGAYNEQFF.